The rows below give T cell receptor beta chains drawn from one sample of a study of blood T cell repertoires in COVID-19. Here immunoSEQ multiplex PCR was the method, and the copy in TCRdb shows in-frame clones only, minus some. The table includes approximately 230,000 clones, around 89% detected once. Material for sequencing was PBMCs or T cells enriched from blood (not recorded which). These receptors were obtained from a woman younger than 45 who had recovered from COVID-19. CDR3s include the opening cysteine and the closing phenylalanine or tryptophan. Each record gives: J gene, clone size, V gene, D gene, CDR3 DNA, CDR3 protein. The D gene is left open where the match is weak. Rows give clone size only sometimes, using once, few, many, or a class for an expanded clone.

TRBJ1-5 - TRBV6-2/TRBV6-3 - TGTGCCAGCAGTTATAATCAGGTTGGTAGCAATCAGCCCCAGCATTTT CASSYNQVGSNQPQHF
TRBJ1-2 - TRBV20-1 - TGCAGTGCTAGTAGCGGATATGGCTACACCTTC CSASSGYGYTF
TRBJ1-1 - TRBV28 - TGTGCCAGCAGTTTCAGGAACACTGAAGCTTTCTTT CASSFRNTEAFF
TRBJ2-2 - TRBV7-8 - TGTGCCAGCAGTCAGGGGTCTGCGAACACCGGGGAGCTGTTTTTT CASSQGSANTGELFF
TRBJ1-1 - TRBV7-9 TRBD1 TGTGCCAGCTTGGGGCAGGGGGCAAAGACTGAAGCTTTCTTT CASLGQGAKTEAFF
TRBJ2-7 - TRBV28 - TGTGCCAGCAGTTTAGTGCGGTCTCGCTCCTACGAGCAGTACTTC CASSLVRSRSYEQYF
TRBJ1-5 once TRBV7-2 - TGTGCCAGCAGCTTGGGGGCTGTGGGTCAGCCCCAGCATTTT CASSLGAVGQPQHF
TRBJ1-2 - TRBV9 - TGTGCCAGCAGCGGTACGGCAGGTTTGAACTATGGCTACACCTTC CASSGTAGLNYGYTF
TRBJ2-1 - TRBV7-6 - TGTGCCAGCAGCTTATGGTCCGGGAGCGAGTACAATGAGCAGTTCTTC CASSLWSGSEYNEQFF
TRBJ2-1 - TRBV5-1 TRBD2 TGCGCCAGCAGCTTAAGGACTAGCGGGAGTAATGAGCAGTTCTTC CASSLRTSGSNEQFF
TRBJ2-2 - TRBV27 - TGTGCCAGCAGTTTTGTTAGCGCCAGTCGGGCCGGGGAGCTGTTTTTT CASSFVSASRAGELFF
TRBJ2-5 - TRBV7-9 - TGTGCCAGCAGCTTTATCGGGGAGACCCAGTACTTC CASSFIGETQYF
TRBJ1-1 - TRBV9 TRBD1 TGTGCCAGCAGCCCGGGTTTTTCGGGACAGGGGTTTAGGAGCACTGAAGCTTTCTTT CASSPGFSGQGFRSTEAFF
TRBJ1-1 - TRBV28 - TGTGCCAGCAGTTTATGTCTCCTTCAAACAGGGTGCGGCACTGAAGCTTTCTTT CASSLCLLQTGCGTEAFF
TRBJ2-1 - TRBV7-2 TRBD1 TGTGCCAGCAGCTTGGCCGGGACAGGGGCGAGGGGGGCCTACAATGAGCAGTTCTTC CASSLAGTGARGAYNEQFF
TRBJ1-3 - TRBV2 - TGTGCCAGCAGTGATACTTACTCTGGAAACACCATATATTTT CASSDTYSGNTIYF
TRBJ2-3 - TRBV12-3/TRBV12-4 - TGTGCCAGCAGTTTGGGTAACAGGGATACGCAGTATTTT CASSLGNRDTQYF
TRBJ1-5 - TRBV18 - TGTGCCAGCTCCGGGGAGGGGAATAACAATCAGCCCCAGCATTTT CASSGEGNNNQPQHF
TRBJ1-6 - TRBV30 TRBD1 TGTGCCTGGAAGGAAGGGACAGGGGGCAACTCACCCCTCCACTTT CAWKEGTGGNSPLHF
TRBJ2-2 - TRBV7-3 TRBD2 TGTGCCAGCAGCTCCTACGGACTAGCCGAAGTGCAGGAGCTGTTTTTT CASSSYGLAEVQELFF
TRBJ2-1 - TRBV6-4 TRBD2 TGTGCCAGCAGTCAAGGGACTAGCGGGAACAATGAGCAGTTCTTC CASSQGTSGNNEQFF
TRBJ1-1 - TRBV10-3 - TGTGCCATCAGTGAAACAGCTGGGCCGACTGAAGCTTTCTTT CAISETAGPTEAFF
TRBJ1-2 - TRBV5-1 - TGCGCCAGCAGCCCACGGACAAACTATGGCTACACCTTC CASSPRTNYGYTF
TRBJ2-7 - TRBV5-4 TRBD2 TGTGCCAGCAGCTACGGGACTAGCGGTACCTACGAGCAGTACTTC CASSYGTSGTYEQYF
TRBJ1-5 - TRBV12-5 TRBD1 TGTGCTAGTGGTCTCCCAAGGGGGCAAGGGGTGGAAGATCAGCCCCAGCATTTT CASGLPRGQGVEDQPQHF
TRBJ1-3 - TRBV14 - TGTGCCAGCAGCCAAGCGCCAGGTGGAATCACCATATATTTT CASSQAPGGITIYF
TRBJ1-2 - TRBV20-1 - TGCAGTGCTGTACGGGGGAATGGCTACACCTTC CSAVRGNGYTF
TRBJ1-4 - TRBV18 TRBD1 TGTGCCAGCTCACCATCTCCTACCGGGACAGGGACTACTCGGCTGTTTTTT CASSPSPTGTGTTRLFF
TRBJ1-4 few TRBV28 TRBD1 TGTGCCAGCAGTTTACAGCAGGGGGCGAGTGAAAAACTGTTTTTT CASSLQQGASEKLFF
TRBJ1-1 - TRBV4-2 - TGTGCCAGCAGCCAAGATCTGGCGGGCAAGATAATGAACACTGAAGCTTTCTTT CASSQDLAGKIMNTEAFF
TRBJ2-2 - TRBV5-1 - TGCGCCAGCAGCGTGTCCACGAACACCGGGGAGCTGTTTTTT CASSVSTNTGELFF
TRBJ2-2 - TRBV24-1 - TGTGCCACCACCAGTCCGAACACCGGGGAGCTGTTTTTT CATTSPNTGELFF
TRBJ2-2 - TRBV5-5 TRBD2 TGTGCCAGCAGCTTGGTAGGGACTAGCGGGAGGGGGAACACCGGGGAGCTGTTTTTT CASSLVGTSGRGNTGELFF
TRBJ1-2 few TRBV18 TRBD1 TGTGCCAGCTCACCAGGGGGACAGGCCTATGGCTACACCTTC CASSPGGQAYGYTF
TRBJ2-5 - TRBV23-1 TRBD2 TGCGCCAGCAGTCAATCGTTGCGGGAGTATCAAGAGACCCAGTACTTC CASSQSLREYQETQYF
TRBJ1-2 - TRBV7-6 - TGTGCCAGCAGCTTCAGTAACTATGGCTACACCTTC CASSFSNYGYTF
TRBJ1-2 - TRBV27 - TGTGCCAGCAGGGGGAGGACACTGCGCTACACCTTC CASRGRTLRYTF
TRBJ1-1 - TRBV7-3 - TGTGCCAGCAGCTTAACTGGGGGGACTGAAGCTTTCTTT CASSLTGGTEAFF
TRBJ2-7 - TRBV7-2 - TGTGCCAGCAGCTTAGAATACACTACCTACGAGCAGTACTTC CASSLEYTTYEQYF
TRBJ1-1 - TRBV4-2 - TGTGCCAGCAGCCAAGTTGCGGGGGTAGGCACTGAAGCTTTCTTT CASSQVAGVGTEAFF
TRBJ1-1 few TRBV6-5 - TGTGCCAGCAGCCAGGGTCCGACTGGAGCTTTCTTT CASSQGPTGAFF
TRBJ2-3 - TRBV18 - TGTGCCAGCTCAACCCTAAAGGGGACAGATACGCAGTATTTT CASSTLKGTDTQYF
TRBJ2-5 - TRBV9 TRBD2 TGTGCCAGCAGCGTGCCTAGACTAGCGGGAGCCCCAGAGACCCAGTACTTC CASSVPRLAGAPETQYF
TRBJ2-7 - TRBV7-9 TRBD2 TGTGCCAGCAGCCCCCGGGGGGGGCTAACCTACGAGCAGTACTTC CASSPRGGLTYEQYF
TRBJ2-7 - TRBV28 - TGTGCCAGCAGGGTAGCGAGCTCCTACGAGCAGTACTTC CASRVASSYEQYF
TRBJ2-1 - TRBV3-1/TRBV3-2 - TGTGCCAGCAGCCCCAGTATCAATGAGCAGTTCTTC CASSPSINEQFF
TRBJ1-5 once TRBV7-8 - TGTGCCAGCAGCCTGAACCCGACAAGGAAGGCTCAGCCCCAGCATTTT CASSLNPTRKAQPQHF
TRBJ1-2 - TRBV28 - TGTGCCAGCAAGAGTTTTGATGGCTACACCTTC CASKSFDGYTF
TRBJ1-6 - TRBV27 - TGTGCCACCAAAACGCTCCCGGCGGGCCCTAATTCACCCCTCCACTTT CATKTLPAGPNSPLHF
TRBJ2-3 - TRBV6-1 - TGTGCCAGCAGTGAAGGTCGGGGTGCCGATACGCAGTATTTT CASSEGRGADTQYF
TRBJ1-5 - TRBV28 TRBD1 TGTGCCAGCAGTTCAGGAAGTCCCGGGACAGGGGTATTCCAGCATTTT CASSSGSPGTGVFQHF
TRBJ1-1 - TRBV11-3 TRBD1 TGTGCCAGCAGCCAGACAGGGGGACCAAGCACTGAAGCTTTCTTT CASSQTGGPSTEAFF
TRBJ2-7 - TRBV28 - TGTGCCACACGACAGTCCGCCTACGAGCAGTACTTC CATRQSAYEQYF
TRBJ2-2 - TRBV5-1 TRBD1 TGCGCCAGCAGCACCTCAGGGGGCTTAGACACCGGGGAGCTGTTTTTT CASSTSGGLDTGELFF
TRBJ1-4 once TRBV6-5 TRBD1 TGTGCCAGCAGCCCCGGACAGGGACGTGAAAAACTGTTTTTT CASSPGQGREKLFF
TRBJ2-2 - TRBV9 TRBD2 TGTGCCAGCAGCGTGTTAGCGGGAGGTGGCACCGGGGAGCTGTTTTTT CASSVLAGGGTGELFF
TRBJ1-2 - TRBV7-2 TRBD1 TGTGCCAGCAGCTTAGCGCTCGACAGGGCCGATGGCTACACCTTC CASSLALDRADGYTF
TRBJ1-2 - TRBV7-3 - TGTGCCAGCAGCTTAGCACAGAACTATGGCTACACCTTC CASSLAQNYGYTF
TRBJ1-1 - TRBV30 - TGTGCCTGGAGTGTAGGACAGAATGAAGCTTTCTTT CAWSVGQNEAFF